This T cell receptor beta chain was captured in a study of OX40 agonist ivuxolimab in advanced cancers. Method: immunoSEQ multiplex PCR; TCRdb's copy keeps in-frame clones and lacks some. This sample has around 18,000 clones; around 90% occur once, and the top ten carry around 45%. Germline loops: CDR1 MDHEN, CDR2 SYDVKM. This CDR3 comprises 16 residues. V was pared by 6 bases and J by 2 bases, with 16 bases between. Study outcomes and limitations: Some nonresponders also had low normalized T-cell clonal expansion.

Concerning this clone: The antigen is not known.

V and J are TRBV28 and TRBJ1-4; no firm D call. The clonotype originates from an adult with an advanced solid tumor such as melanoma, head and neck, liver or kidney cancer. Material: CD4+ or CD8+ T cells sorted from blood, obtained in a trial of the OX40 agonist ivuxolimab. DNA for the CDR3: TGTGCCAGCAGCCCCAGGACCATTCCCACTAATGAAAAACTGTTTTTT. This translates into CASSPRTIPTNEKLFF. The full variable domain, completed using reference TRBV28 and TRBJ1-4, is DVKVTQSSRYLVKRTGEKVFLECVQDMDHENMFWYRQDPGLGLRLIYFSYDVKMKEKGDIPEGYSVSREKKERFSLILESASTNQTSMYLCASSPRTIPTNEKLFFGSGTQLSVL.